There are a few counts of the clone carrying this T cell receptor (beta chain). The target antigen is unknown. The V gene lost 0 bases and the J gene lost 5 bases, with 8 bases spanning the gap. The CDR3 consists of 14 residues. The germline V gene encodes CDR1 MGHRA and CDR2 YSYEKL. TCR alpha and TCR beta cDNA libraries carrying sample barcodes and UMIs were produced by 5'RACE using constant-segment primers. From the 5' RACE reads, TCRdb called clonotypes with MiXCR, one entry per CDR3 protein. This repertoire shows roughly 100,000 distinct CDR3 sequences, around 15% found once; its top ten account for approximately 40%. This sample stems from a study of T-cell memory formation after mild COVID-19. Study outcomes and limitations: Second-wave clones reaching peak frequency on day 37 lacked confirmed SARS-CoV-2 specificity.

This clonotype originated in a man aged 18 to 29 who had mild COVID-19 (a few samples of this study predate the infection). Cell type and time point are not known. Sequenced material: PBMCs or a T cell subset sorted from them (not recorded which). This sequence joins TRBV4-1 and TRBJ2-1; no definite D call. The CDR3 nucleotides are TGCGCCAGCAGCCAAGATGAACCGAACAATGAGCAGTTCTTC. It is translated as CASSQDEPNNEQFF.